These 16 T cell receptor beta chains share one sample of origin, sequenced in a study of radiotherapy plus CTLA-4 blockade in lung cancer. The protocol was immunoSEQ multiplex PCR, while the TCRdb copy is restricted to in-frame clones and leaves out a portion. The profile shows 95,000 to 150,000 clones, more than 80% of them singletons. Sequenced here: peripheral blood, sampled from a patient treated with radiotherapy plus ipilimumab. All receptors derive from a human donor with non-small cell lung cancer that progressed on radiotherapy plus ipilimumab.

The chain combines TRBV19 with TRBJ1-5; D is unclear. Trimming removed 1 base at V and 1 base at J, with 5 bases between. Germline lookup yields CDR1 LNHDA and CDR2 SQIVND (reference sequence). The CDR3 sequence is 14 residues long. CDR3 in amino acids: CASSIGGSNQPQHF. CDR3 sequence (DNA): TGTGCCAGTAGTATAGGGGGAAGCAATCAGCCCCAGCATTTT.

The CDR3 DNA reads as TGTGCCAGCAGCCAAGCCAGACTAGCGGGAGGGTCTGGGGAGCTGTTTTTT. This encodes CASSQARLAGGSGELFF. This chain connects TRBV4-2 to TRBJ2-2; 14 bases map to TRBD2. This CDR3 has 17 residues. The ends lost 1 base at V and 8 bases at J; junction bases unmatched: 6. Germline V gives CDR1 LGHNA, CDR2 YNFKEQ.

Of note for this clone: Other DNA sequences in this specimen translate into the identical CDR3. V gene TRBV5-1 combines with J gene TRBJ2-3; 8 bases line up with TRBD2. The germline CDR1 and CDR2 sequences are SGHRS and YFSETQ. This CDR3 is built from 15 residues. Trimming cost V 4 bases and J 0 bases; bases outside gene matches: 4. CDR3 sequence reads: CASSPTSASTDTQYF. In DNA, the CDR3 is TGCGCCAGCAGCCCGACTAGCGCCAGCACAGATACGCAGTATTTT.

The J gene is TRBJ2-1, the V gene TRBV2, with TRBD2 identical over 8 bases. The CDR3 length is 16 residues. Trimming cost V 6 bases and J 1 base; bases outside gene matches: 8. Per the germline V gene, CDR1 is SNHLY and CDR2 is FYNNEI. The CDR3 nucleotides are TGTGCCAGCAGCCCTACTAGCGGAATATCCTACAATGAGCAGTTCTTC. This sequence encodes CASSPTSGISYNEQFF.

On this clone itself: A read error may account for a junction end that differs from germline. The chain is built from TRBV5-1 and TRBJ2-4, with 12 bases fitting TRBD1. The germline CDR1 and CDR2 sequences are SGHRS and YFSETQ. The CDR3 extends over 14 amino acids. CDR3 amino acids: CASSSGTGGLPGDF. Written as DNA, the CDR3 is TGCGCCAGCAGCTCCGGGACAGGGGGCTTACCCGGGGACTTC.

This chain joins TRBV12-5 and TRBJ2-2; D possibly corresponds to TRBD1 (5 bases). CDR3 length equals 18 residues. Germline loops: CDR1 LGHNT, CDR2 FRNRAP. V gave up 0 bases and J gave up 6 bases, with 20 bases separating them. The CDR3 region has the DNA TGTGCTAGTGGTTTGGTACTGACCCAGGAAGGGGTCCCCGGGGAGCTGTTTTTT. As protein: CASGLVLTQEGVPGELFF. Drawing the rest from reference TRBV12-5 and TRBJ2-2, the complete variable domain is DARVTQTPRHKVTEMGQEVTMRCQPILGHNTVFWYRQTMMQGLELLAYFRNRAPLDDSGMPKDRFSAEMPDATLATLKIQPSEPRDSAVYFCASGLVLTQEGVPGELFFGEGSRLTVL.

V usage is TRBV5-1 and J usage is TRBJ2-3, with D unclear. CDR3 length: 12 residues. V was clipped by 4 bases and J by 2 bases, with 5 bases between them. CDR1 and CDR2 (germline): SGHRS, YFSETQ. CDR3 coding DNA: TGCGCCAGCAGCCCCGACACAGATACGCAGTATTTT. Translated: CASSPDTDTQYF.

V is TRBV2 and J is TRBJ2-3; 9 nucleotides align to TRBD2. After removal of 4 bases from V and 3 bases from J, the junction contained 5 bases not matched to a gene. CDR1 and CDR2 (germline): SNHLY, FYNNEI. The CDR3 has 15 residues. The CDR3 here is CASSGVTSGTDTQYF. As DNA, the CDR3 is TGTGCCAGCAGTGGAGTGACTAGCGGTACAGATACGCAGTATTTT. Complete variable domain (other parts from reference TRBV2 and TRBJ2-3): EPEVTQTPSHQVTQMGQEVILRCVPISNHLYFYWYRQILGQKVEFLVSFYNNEISEKSEIFDDQFSVERPDGSNFTLKIRSTKLEDSAMYFCASSGVTSGTDTQYFGPGTRLTVL.

The chain uses TRBV6-1 and TRBJ2-7; 9 bases are a match to TRBD2. Germline trimming cut 9 bases from V and 3 bases from J; bases unmatched to any gene: 6. The CDR3 contains 13 residues. Looked up from germline, CDR1 is MNHNS and CDR2 is SASEGT. The CDR3 here is CASRLADFYEQYF. CDR3 nucleotides: TGTGCCAGTCGACTAGCGGACTTCTACGAGCAGTACTTC.

The CDR3 sequence: CASSEALRQGLDTF. CDR3 nucleotide sequence: TGTGCCAGCAGTGAAGCGCTTCGGCAGGGCCTGGACACCTTC. The chain is built from TRBV6-1 and TRBJ1-2; weak D call: TRBD1 (5 bases). Trimming removed 0 bases from V and 12 bases from J, with 17 bases in between. Germline CDR1 and CDR2: MNHNS and SASEGT. The CDR3 runs to 14 residues.

V is TRBV5-1 and J is TRBJ1-4, with a possible D match to TRBD1 (5 bases). The CDR3 runs to 15 residues. Trimming took off 2 bases at V and 6 bases at J, with 14 bases between the two ends. Germline CDR1 is SGHRS and CDR2 is YFSETQ. CDR3 bases: TGCGCCAGCAGCTTTGGAGCCGGGGGTTATGAAAAACTGTTTTTT. Translation: CASSFGAGGYEKLFF.

The rearrangement joins TRBV6-5 to TRBJ1-1; D possibly corresponds to TRBD1 (5 bases). CDR3 size: 12 residues. Trimming took off 2 bases at V and 5 bases at J, with 6 bases between the two ends. The germline gives CDR1 MNHEY, CDR2 SVGAGI. In nucleotides, the CDR3 is TGTGCCAGCAGTTACACAGGAACTGAAGCTTTCTTT. The encoded protein is CASSYTGTEAFF.

Details on this clone: In the same sample, other DNA sequences code for this CDR3. This chain links TRBV7-3 with TRBJ2-1, with D unclear. Trimming pared 2 bases from V and 7 bases from J, leaving 3 bases between. There are 11 residues in the CDR3. CDR1 is SGHTA and CDR2 is FQGTGA in the germline V gene. This CDR3 is CASSLGNEQFF. The CDR3 region has the DNA TGTGCCAGCAGCTTAGGGAATGAGCAGTTCTTC.

This clone was observed a single time. CDR3 residues: CASSLGPSNSPLHF. The CDR3 coding sequence is TGTGCCAGCAGCTTGGGGCCCAGTAATTCACCCCTCCACTTT. The V gene is TRBV7-8, the J gene TRBJ1-6; D may be TRBD1 (5 bases). Germline CDR1 and CDR2: SGHVS and FQNEAQ. The CDR3 runs to 14 residues. V lost 3 bases to trimming and J lost 6 bases, with 9 bases between them. Full variable domain (outside the CDR3, taken from reference TRBV7-8 and TRBJ1-6): GAGVSQSPRYKVAKRGQDVALRCDPISGHVSLFWYQQALGQGPEFLTYFQNEAQLDKSGLPSDRFFAERPEGSVSTLKIQRTQQEDSAVYLCASSLGPSNSPLHFGNGTRLTVT.

The rearrangement joins TRBV27 to TRBJ2-5; 9 bases map to TRBD1. The J call may be in error: the DNA end matches TRBJ2-7 better. Germline V CDR1 and CDR2: MNHEY, SMNVEV (reference sequence). CDR3 size: 16 residues. The CDR3 DNA reads as TGTGCCAGCAGTTTAAACCAGCCGGGACAGGGAAACGAGCAGTACTTC. It codes for CASSLNQPGQGNEQYF.

This chain links TRBV19 with TRBJ1-1, with D hard to call. V dropped 4 bases and J dropped 0 bases, with 6 bases sitting between them. From germline, CDR1 is LNHDA and CDR2 SQIVND (reference sequence). The CDR3 length is 13 residues. CDR3 sequence reads: CASSNRVNTEAFF. CDR3 DNA sequence: TGTGCCAGTAGTAATAGAGTGAACACTGAAGCTTTCTTT.